The T cell receptor (beta chain) described here comes from a study of blood T cell repertoires in COVID-19. Study-level information: Spain, Italy and the United States supplied samples that represented acute and convalescent COVID-19. The cDNA or gDNA used as material had been derived from T cells, B-cell-depleted T cells, or PBMCs.

Study processing details: Reference gene primer amplification yielded estimated nucleated cell counts. Method: immunoSEQ multiplex PCR; TCRdb's copy keeps in-frame clones and lacks some. The V and J calls and the clone size are those of that table, but D and trimming were determined from the DNA. The profile shows approximately 94,000 clones, around four fifths of them singletons. The CDR3 contains 11 residues. J gave up 3 bases and V 9 bases, and 1 base lay outside the gene matches. Germline V gene lookup returns CDR1 SNHLY and CDR2 FYNNEI. The sample consisted of peripheral blood. This receptor was taken from a man aged 45-65 years with active or convalescent COVID-19. The J gene is TRBJ1-2, the V gene TRBV2, with 7 bases fitting TRBD1. This CDR3 is CASGTDYGYTF. CDR3 sequence (DNA): TGTGCCAGTGGGACAGACTATGGCTACACCTTC. The whole variable domain, remainder taken from reference TRBV2 and TRBJ1-2, is EPEVTQTPSHQVTQMGQEVILRCVPISNHLYFYWYRQILGQKVEFLVSFYNNEISEKSEIFDDQFSVERPDGSNFTLKIRSTKLEDSAMYFCASGTDYGYTFGSGTRLTVV.